This TCR delta chain is from a study of gamma-delta T cells after stem cell transplantation. Concerning this clone: The sample contains more than one DNA sequence encoding this CDR3.

TCRdb reprocessed the RT-PCR reads using CATT. The sample shows about 1,600 delta-chain clones, just under 50% of them seen only once. This CDR3 contains 14 residues. With 0 bases removed from V and 5 bases from J, the gap between germline ends came to 12 bases. Germline V lookup: CDR1 GEAIGNYY, CDR2 EKD. The clonotype was recovered from a human donor. It is not recorded whose cells these are; they may come from a transplant donor. This chain connects TRDV2 to TRDJ1, with no clear D. Sequenced input: gamma-delta T cells. The CDR3 sequence is CACDTLLASDKLIF. CDR3 sequence (DNA): TGTGCCTGTGACACCCTTTTGGCCTCTGATAAACTCATCTTT.